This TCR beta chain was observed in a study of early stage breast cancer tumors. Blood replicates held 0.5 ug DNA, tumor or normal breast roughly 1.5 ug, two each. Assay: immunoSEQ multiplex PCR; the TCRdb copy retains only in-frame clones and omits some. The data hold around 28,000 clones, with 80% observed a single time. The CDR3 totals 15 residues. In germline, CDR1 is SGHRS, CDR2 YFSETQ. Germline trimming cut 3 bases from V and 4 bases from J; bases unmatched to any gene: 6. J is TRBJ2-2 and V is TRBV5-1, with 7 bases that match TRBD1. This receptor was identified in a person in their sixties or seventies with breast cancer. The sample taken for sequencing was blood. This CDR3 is CASSSDRSGTGELFF. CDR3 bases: TGCGCCAGCAGCTCGGACAGGTCGGGCACCGGGGAGCTGTTTTTT. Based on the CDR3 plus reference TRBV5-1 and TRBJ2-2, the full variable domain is KAGVTQTPRYLIKTRGQQVTLSCSPISGHRSVSWYQQTPGQGLQFLFEYFSETQRNKGNFPGRFSGRQFSNSRSEMNVSTLELGDSALYLCASSSDRSGTGELFFGEGSRLTVL.